A few counts support the clone carrying this TCR beta chain. One junction end disagrees with the germline gene, perhaps due to a read error. The entry originates in a study of patients and donors after allogeneic stem cell transplantation. In TCRdb, the RT-PCR reads were re-called with MiXCR into one record per CDR3 protein. The sample records over 350,000 distinct CDR3 sequences, roughly 16% being singletons. The TCR sequence derives from a human donor who was either an allogeneic HSCT recipient or a stem cell or donor lymphocyte infusion donor (not recorded which). It is not recorded whose cells these are; they may come from a transplant donor. Sequenced material: blood, either unsorted or a sorted T cell fraction (not recorded which).

For the CDR3, the DNA is TGTGCTAGCAGCTTATATACTAGCGGGAAACGCAATGAGCAGTTCTTC. As protein: CASSLYTSGKRNEQFF. The rearrangement links TRBV7-7 to TRBJ2-1; TRBD2 matches 10 bases. The germline V gene has CDR1 SSHAT and CDR2 FNYEAQ (reference sequence). The length of the CDR3 is 16 residues. The entire variable domain, with the rest obtained from reference TRBV7-7 and TRBJ2-1, is as follows: GAGVSQSPRYKVTKRGQDVTLRCDPISSHATLYWYQQALGQGPEFLTYFNYEAQPDKSGLPSDRFSAERPEGSISTLTIQRTEQRDSAMYRCASSLYTSGKRNEQFFGPGTRLTVL.